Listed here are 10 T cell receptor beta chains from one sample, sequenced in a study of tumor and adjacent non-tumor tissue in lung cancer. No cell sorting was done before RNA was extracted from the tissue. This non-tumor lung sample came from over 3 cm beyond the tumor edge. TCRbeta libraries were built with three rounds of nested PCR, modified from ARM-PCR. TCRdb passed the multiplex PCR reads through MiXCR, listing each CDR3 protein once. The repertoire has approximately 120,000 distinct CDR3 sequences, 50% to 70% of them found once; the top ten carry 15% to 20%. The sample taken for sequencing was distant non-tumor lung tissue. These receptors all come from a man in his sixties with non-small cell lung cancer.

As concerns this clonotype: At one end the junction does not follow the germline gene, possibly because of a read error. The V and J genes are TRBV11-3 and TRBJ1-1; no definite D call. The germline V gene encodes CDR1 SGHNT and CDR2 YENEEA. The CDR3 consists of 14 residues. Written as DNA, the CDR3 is TGTACCAGCAACTTAGGAGGGCCCAGAGCTGTAGCCTTCTTT. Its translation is CTSNLGGPRAVAFF.

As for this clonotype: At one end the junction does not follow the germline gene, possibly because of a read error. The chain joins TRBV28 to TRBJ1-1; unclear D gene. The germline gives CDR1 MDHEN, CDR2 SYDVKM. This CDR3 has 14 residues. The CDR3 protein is CDSSLQPLITEAFF. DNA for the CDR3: TGTGACAGCAGTTTACAACCCTTGATTACTGAAGCTTTCTTT.

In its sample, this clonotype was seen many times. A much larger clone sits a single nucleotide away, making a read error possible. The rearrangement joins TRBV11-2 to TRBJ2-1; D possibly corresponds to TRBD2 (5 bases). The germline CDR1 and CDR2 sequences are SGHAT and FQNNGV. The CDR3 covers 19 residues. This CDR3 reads CASSLVGISGEGSYNAQFF. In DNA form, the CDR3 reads TGTGCCAGCAGCTTGGTAGGTATATCCGGAGAGGGCTCCTACAATGCGCAGTTCTTC. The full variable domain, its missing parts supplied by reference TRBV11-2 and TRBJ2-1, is EAGVAQSPRYKIIEKRQSVAFWCNPISGHATLYWYQQILGQGPKLLIQFQNNGVVDDSQLPKDRFSAERLKGVDSTLKIQPAKLEDSAVYLCASSLVGISGEGSYNAQFFGPGTRLTVL.

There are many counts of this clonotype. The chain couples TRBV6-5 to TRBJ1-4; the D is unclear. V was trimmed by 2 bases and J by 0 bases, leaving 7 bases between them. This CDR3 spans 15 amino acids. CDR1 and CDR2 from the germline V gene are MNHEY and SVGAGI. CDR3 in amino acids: CASSYRPPTNEKLFF. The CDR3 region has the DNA TGTGCCAGCAGTTACAGGCCACCAACTAATGAAAAACTGTTTTTT.

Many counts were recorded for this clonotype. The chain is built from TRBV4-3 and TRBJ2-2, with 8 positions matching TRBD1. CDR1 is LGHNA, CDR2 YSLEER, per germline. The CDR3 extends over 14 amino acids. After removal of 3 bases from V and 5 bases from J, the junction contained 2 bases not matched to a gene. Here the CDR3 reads CASSHGDRTGELFF. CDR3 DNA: TGCGCCAGCAGCCACGGGGACAGGACCGGGGAGCTGTTTTTT.

The CDR3 region has the DNA TGTGCCAGCAGCCCCACAGGGAGCAGGAAGACCCAGTACTTC. Translating gives CASSPTGSRKTQYF. This chain joins TRBV11-1 and TRBJ2-5, with a possible D match to TRBD1 (6 bases). V lost 5 bases, J lost 6 bases, and 16 bases lay in between. The CDR3 has 14 residues. Germline V gives CDR1 SGHAT, CDR2 FQDESV (reference sequence).

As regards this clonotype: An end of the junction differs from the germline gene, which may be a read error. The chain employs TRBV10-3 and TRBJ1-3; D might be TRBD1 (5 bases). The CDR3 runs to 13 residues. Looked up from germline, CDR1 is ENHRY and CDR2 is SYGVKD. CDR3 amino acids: CAIRRDSGNTISF. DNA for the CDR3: TGTGCCATCAGACGGGACTCTGGAAACACCATATCTTTC.

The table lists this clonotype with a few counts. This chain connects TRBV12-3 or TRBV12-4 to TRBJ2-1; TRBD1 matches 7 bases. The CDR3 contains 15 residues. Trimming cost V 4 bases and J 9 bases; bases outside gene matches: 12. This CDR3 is CASSSSKQGILEQFF. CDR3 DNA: TGTGCCAGCAGTTCCTCAAAACAGGGGATCCTTGAGCAGTTCTTC.

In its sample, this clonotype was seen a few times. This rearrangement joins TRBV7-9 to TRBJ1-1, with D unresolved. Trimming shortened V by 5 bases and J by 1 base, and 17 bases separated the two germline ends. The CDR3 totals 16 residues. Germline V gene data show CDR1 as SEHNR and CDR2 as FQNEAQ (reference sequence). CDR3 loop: CASSPRGVAQNTEAFF. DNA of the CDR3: TGTGCCAGCAGCCCTCGTGGGGTAGCCCAGAACACTGAAGCTTTCTTT.

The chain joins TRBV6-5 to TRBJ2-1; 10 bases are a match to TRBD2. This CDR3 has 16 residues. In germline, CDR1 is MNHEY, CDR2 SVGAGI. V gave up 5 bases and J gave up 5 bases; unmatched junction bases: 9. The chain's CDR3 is CASSGYSGRTNNEQFF. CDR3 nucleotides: TGTGCCAGCAGTGGCTATAGCGGGAGGACCAACAATGAGCAGTTCTTC.